Following are 18 T cell receptor beta chains from one sample sequenced in a study of shared clonotypes between healthy human individuals. TCRdb's copy holds only in-frame clones and misses some; the assay was immunoSEQ multiplex PCR. There are roughly 500,000 clones in the sample; 60% to 85% occur only once, and approximately 13% lies in the top ten. Sequenced input: PBMCs. These receptors originate from a woman aged 40 to 50 in good health. Some clones in this sample may be carry-over from other donors' samples.

This clone was found a few times. This chain links TRBV19 with TRBJ1-1; 7 bases agree with TRBD1. V gave up 7 bases and J gave up 1 base; unmatched junction bases: 12. The CDR3 length is 16 residues. The germline CDR1 and CDR2 sequences are LNHDA and SQIVND (reference sequence). The CDR3 reads CASTPSLDRENTEAFF. CDR3 nucleotides: TGTGCCAGTACCCCTTCCTTAGACAGGGAGAACACTGAAGCTTTCTTT.

This sequence joins TRBV10-3 and TRBJ2-5, with 7 bases matching TRBD2. CDR3 length: 19 residues. Germline V gives CDR1 ENHRY, CDR2 SYGVKD. V shed 0 bases and J 1 base; nucleotides not matched to a gene: 14. DNA for the CDR3: TGTGCCATCAGTGAGTCTCGGTGGGAGGCTAGCGGTTCCCAAGAGACCCAGTACTTC. As protein: CAISESRWEASGSQETQYF.

The CDR3 DNA sequence: TGTGCCAGCTCAACCAGCGTAACCTACGAGCAGTACTTC. This sequence encodes CASSTSVTYEQYF. The J gene is TRBJ2-7, the V gene TRBV18; unclear D gene. The CDR3 is 13 residues long. Germline CDR1 and CDR2: KGHSH and LQKENI. The V end lost 5 bases, the J end lost 2 bases, and 10 bases lay between the germline ends. The variable domain in full, with the rest retrieved from reference TRBV18 and TRBJ2-7, is NAGVMQNPRHLVRRRGQEARLRCSPMKGHSHVYWYRQLPEEGLKFMVYLQKENIIDESGMPKERFSAEFPKEGPSILRIQQVVRGDSAAYFCASSTSVTYEQYFGPGTRLTVT.

Note on this clone: Other DNA sequences of this sample code for an identical CDR3. The rearrangement links TRBV10-3 to TRBJ1-4; D is uncertain. Per germline, CDR1 ENHRY and CDR2 SYGVKD. This CDR3 has 12 residues. Trimming took 0 bases from V and 8 from J, leaving 4 bases between them. The CDR3 is CAISESYEKLFF. CDR3 nucleotide sequence: TGTGCCATCAGTGAGTCCTACGAAAAACTGTTTTTT.

The J gene is TRBJ2-7, the V gene TRBV11-2, with D possibly called TRBD1 or TRBD2 (5 bases each). V shed 5 bases and J shed 7 bases, with 21 bases lying between them. This CDR3 has 15 residues. Germline CDR1 reads SGHAT; CDR2 reads FQNNGV. CDR3 residues: CASSIAGTDIREQYF. The CDR3 bases are TGTGCCAGCAGCATAGCCGGGACGGATATACGAGAGCAGTACTTC.

This chain connects TRBV5-1 to TRBJ2-5; 9 positions agree with TRBD2. The CDR3 is made up of 16 amino acids. Germline loops: CDR1 SGHRS, CDR2 YFSETQ. Germline trimming cut 4 bases from V and 4 bases from J; bases unmatched to any gene: 11. In nucleotides, the CDR3 is TGCGCCAGCAGCCTCAGCGGGAGGTTGGTATCAGAGACCCAGTACTTC. Encoded protein: CASSLSGRLVSETQYF.

The chain joins TRBV7-9 to TRBJ1-4, with TRBD1 matching over 7 bases. V lost 5 bases and J lost 8; bases outside the gene matches: 11. The CDR3 has 15 amino acids. Germline V lookup: CDR1 SEHNR, CDR2 FQNEAQ (reference sequence). The CDR3 DNA is TGTGCCAGCAGCCCAAGGGACAGTATGTCCGAAAAACTGTTTTTT. This encodes CASSPRDSMSEKLFF.

This clone has just one count. The identical CDR3 is also encoded by other nucleotide sequences in the sample. The gene calls are TRBV28 and TRBJ2-3; TRBD2 matches at 9 bases. J was trimmed by 1 base and V by 6 bases; bases with no gene match: 8. The germline V gene encodes CDR1 MDHEN and CDR2 SYDVKM. This CDR3 contains 16 residues. The CDR3 region has the DNA TGTGCCAGCAGCTCCCCGCGGGGGGGCGGCACAGATACGCAGTATTTT. Translated: CASSSPRGGGTDTQYF.

The V gene is TRBV9, the J gene TRBJ2-1; 7 bases match TRBD1. CDR3 size: 15 residues. Germline V gives CDR1 SGDLS, CDR2 YYNGEE. V trimming: 2 bases; J trimming: 4 bases; junction bases outside the gene matches: 6. CDR3 sequence: CASSVLDRLYNEQFF. The CDR3 nucleotides read TGTGCCAGCAGCGTGTTGGACAGGTTATACAATGAGCAGTTCTTC.

The chain links TRBV5-4 to TRBJ2-1; no clear D. Germline V gene data show CDR1 as SGHNT and CDR2 as YYREEE (reference sequence). CDR3 length: 15 residues. V lost 3 bases, J lost 8 bases, and 18 bases lay in between. CDR3 DNA: TGTGCCAGCAGCTATTCCTTGGCAGTCCGGGATGAGCAGTTCTTC. It specifies CASSYSLAVRDEQFF.

The chain uses TRBV29-1 and TRBJ2-5; D remains unclear. The CDR3 consists of 10 residues. Germline CDR1 and CDR2: SQVTM and ANQGSEA. Trimming stripped 5 bases from V and 1 base from J, with 2 bases between. For the CDR3, the DNA is TGCAGCGTTTCCCAAGAGACCCAGTACTTC. As protein: CSVSQETQYF.

The chain is built from TRBV16 and TRBJ2-4, with D perhaps matching TRBD2 (5 bases). The CDR3 runs to 15 residues. Germline assignment: CDR1 KGHSY and CDR2 FQNENV. V gave up 6 bases and J gave up 7 bases, with 19 bases separating them. The CDR3 DNA reads TGTGCCAGCAGTCAAGGGTACGGGATCTGGAACATTCAGTACTTC. Translation gives CASSQGYGIWNIQYF.

The chain uses TRBV6-6 and TRBJ1-5; D is perhaps TRBD1 (5 bases). The CDR3 sequence is 15 residues long. With 2 bases removed from V and 5 bases from J, the gap between germline ends came to 13 bases. Germline CDR1 reads MNHNY; CDR2 reads SVGAGI (reference sequence). The CDR3 spells CASSYGTRDYQPQHF. The DNA for the CDR3 is TGTGCCAGCAGTTACGGCACACGGGACTATCAGCCCCAGCATTTT.

This chain links TRBV19 with TRBJ2-5; D is uncertain. V lost 3 bases and J lost 2, with 13 bases in between. Germline CDR1 and CDR2: LNHDA and SQIVND (reference sequence). The CDR3 length is 15 residues. CDR3 nucleotides: TGTGCCAGTAGTATTAATGACCAAAAACAAGAGACCCAGTACTTC. It is translated as CASSINDQKQETQYF.

The CDR3 nucleotides are TGTGCCTGGAGTAAGGGGGGGTCCGGCCATGAGCAGTTCTTC. This gives the protein CAWSKGGSGHEQFF. The J gene is TRBJ2-1, the V gene TRBV30; D may be TRBD2 (7 bases). Germline lookup yields CDR1 GTSNPN and CDR2 SVGIG (reference sequence). CDR3 size: 14 residues. Trimming removed 2 bases at V and 8 bases at J, with 16 bases between.

This clone was seen more than once but under ten times. The chain links TRBV15 to TRBJ2-4; D might be TRBD1 or TRBD2, each matching 5 bases. The CDR3 runs to 15 residues. V gave up 0 bases and J gave up 8 bases, with 14 bases separating them. The germline CDR1 and CDR2 sequences are LNHNV and YYDKDF (reference sequence). The CDR3 loop reads CATSRDGTKGHIQYF. CDR3 sequence (DNA): TGTGCCACCAGCAGAGATGGGACCAAAGGACACATTCAGTACTTC.

Here the CDR3 DNA reads TGTGCCAGCAGCTCCAACTTCGCCGGGGAGCTGTTTTTT. Translated: CASSSNFAGELFF. The rearrangement joins TRBV7-3 to TRBJ2-2; the D is unclear. CDR3 length: 13 amino acids. V shed 4 bases and J shed 6 bases, with 9 bases lying between them. The V gene's germline CDR1 is SGHTA and CDR2 FQGTGA.

This clone was picked up one time. The V gene is TRBV7-3, the J gene TRBJ2-7; 10 bases agree with TRBD2. This CDR3 is 16 amino acids long. Germline loops: CDR1 SGHTA, CDR2 FQGTGA. V was clipped by 2 bases and J by 3 bases; unmatched bases: 7. The chain's CDR3 is CASSLVLAGVLYEQYF. CDR3 nucleotide sequence: TGTGCCAGCAGCTTAGTCCTAGCGGGAGTACTCTACGAGCAGTACTTC.